The T cell receptor beta chain described here comes from a study of CD8 T cells in ankylosing spondylitis. Whole-study findings and limits: Disease-linked clones were found to be CD8+ and relatively rare in peripheral blood. Disease-linked clones reportedly showed significant enrichment in matched ankylosing spondylitis synovial fluid. Made up of about eight highly homologous variants, a TCR beta motif appeared characteristic of ankylosing spondylitis blood.

For TCR beta, libraries came from quantitative 5'-RACE with molecular barcodes. TCRdb fed the 5' RACE reads into MiXCR, producing one record per CDR3 protein. The table shows approximately 45,000 distinct CDR3 sequences, with roughly 9.6% occurring only once. V gave up 3 bases and J gave up 5 bases; unmatched junction bases: 6. The length of the CDR3 is 15 residues. Germline V CDR1 and CDR2: ENHRY, SYGVKD. This clonotype was recorded a few times. Its antigen remains unknown. Sequences were obtained from blood, either unsorted or a sorted T cell fraction (not recorded which). The rearrangement uses TRBV10-3 and TRBJ1-4; TRBD1 matches 7 bases. This receptor was obtained from a male donor with ankylosing spondylitis or in good health (not recorded which). Here the CDR3 DNA reads TGTGCCATCAGTGACCGGGGACAGTCGAATGAAAAACTGTTTTTT. It yields the protein CAISDRGQSNEKLFF.